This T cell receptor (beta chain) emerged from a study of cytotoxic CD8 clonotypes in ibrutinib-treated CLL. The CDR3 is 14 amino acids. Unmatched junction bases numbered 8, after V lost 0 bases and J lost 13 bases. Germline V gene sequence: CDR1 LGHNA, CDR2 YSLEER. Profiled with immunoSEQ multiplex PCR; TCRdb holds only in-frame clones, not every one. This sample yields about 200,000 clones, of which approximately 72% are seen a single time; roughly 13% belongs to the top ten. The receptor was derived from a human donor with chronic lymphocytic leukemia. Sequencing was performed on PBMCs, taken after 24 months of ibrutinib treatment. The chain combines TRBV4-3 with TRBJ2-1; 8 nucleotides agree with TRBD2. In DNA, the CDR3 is TGCGCCAGCAGCCAAGATCGGGGCGGGAGGCCACAGTTCTTC. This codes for CASSQDRGGRPQFF.